This section outlines one T cell receptor beta chain sequence together with its context. Its antigen remains unidentified. This entry belongs to a study of CD8+ T cells in alopecia areata. The study, taken as a whole, reports: Tofacitinib significantly reduced both scalp clonality and expanded CD8+ clones among the top 100. Resident alphabeta T cells of normal skin are also sequenced in scalp samples.

Extraction and reverse transcription of RNA yielded cDNA as the sequencing template. This table comes from immunoSEQ multiplex PCR, and its TCRdb copy is limited to in-frame clones, with some not included. The data show roughly 200,000 clones, roughly 53% seen once. CDR1 and CDR2 from the germline V gene are MNHEY and SMNVEV (reference sequence). The CDR3 runs 15 residues. Losses at the gene ends were 0 bases for V and 6 bases for J; bases not matched to a gene: 5. Documented treatment: oral pan-JAK inhibitor, 5-10 mg twice daily. Sequencing used CD8+ T cells sorted from blood, obtained at week 24, from a patient treated with tofacitinib. This TCR was recovered from a human donor with alopecia areata. V usage is TRBV27 and J usage is TRBJ1-2; 9 nucleotides align to TRBD1. The DNA for the CDR3 is TGTGCCAGCAGTTTATCCGGGACAGGGAACGATGGCTACACCTTC. It translates to CASSLSGTGNDGYTF.